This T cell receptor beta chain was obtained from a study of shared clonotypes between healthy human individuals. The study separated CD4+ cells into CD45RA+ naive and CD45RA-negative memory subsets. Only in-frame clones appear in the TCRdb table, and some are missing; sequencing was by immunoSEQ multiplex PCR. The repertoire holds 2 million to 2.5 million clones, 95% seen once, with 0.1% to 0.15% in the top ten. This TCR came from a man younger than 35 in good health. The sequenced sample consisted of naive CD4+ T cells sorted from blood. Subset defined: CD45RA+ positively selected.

This CDR3 is CASSETSGVGETQYF. CDR3 in DNA: TGTGCCAGCAGCGAGACTAGCGGGGTGGGAGAGACCCAGTACTTC. The chain employs TRBV9 and TRBJ2-5, with 11 bases that match TRBD2. This CDR3 contains 15 residues. The V gene's germline CDR1 is SGDLS and CDR2 YYNGEE. V lost 3 bases to trimming and J lost 4 bases; unmatched junction nucleotides: 5.